The rows below give T cell receptor beta chains drawn from one sample of a study of blood T cell repertoires in COVID-19. TCRdb's table, derived via immunoSEQ multiplex PCR, lists solely in-frame clones and lacks some. The repertoire holds about 30,000 clones, with about nine tenths as singletons. Sequencing used peripheral blood. All receptors come from a man aged 55 to 70 with active COVID-19. Both conserved end residues are part of each CDR3. The D gene is left open where the match is weak. A clone size is listed for some rows: how often the clone was seen (once, few, many), or a class if it is expanded.

clone_size	j_call	v_call	d_call	cdr3_aa	cdr3_nt
once	TRBJ2-2	TRBV10-3	TRBD2	CAISDMSGGALGELFF	TGTGCCATCAGTGATATGAGCGGGGGGGCCCTCGGGGAGCTGTTTTTT
.	TRBJ2-7	TRBV6-5	TRBD2	CASTLTSGTNYEQYF	TGTGCCAGCACCCTAACTAGCGGGACAAACTACGAGCAGTACTTC
.	TRBJ2-1	TRBV7-3	.	CASSLSSGFDNEQFF	TGTGCCAGCAGCTTAAGTTCAGGGTTCGACAATGAGCAGTTCTTC
once	TRBJ1-2	TRBV5-1	.	CASSPGGGLDGYTF	TGCGCCAGCAGCCCCGGAGGAGGGTTAGATGGCTACACCTTC
.	TRBJ2-3	TRBV30	TRBD2	CAWSIERGMDTQYF	TGTGCCTGGAGTATAGAGCGGGGGATGGATACGCAGTATTTT
.	TRBJ1-1	TRBV19	TRBD1	CASSRQGAGNTEAFF	TGTGCCAGTAGTAGACAGGGGGCAGGGAACACTGAAGCTTTCTTT
few	TRBJ2-6	TRBV6-6	.	CASSSRGSGANVLTF	TGTGCCAGCAGCAGCAGGGGATCTGGGGCCAACGTCCTGACTTTC
.	TRBJ2-2	TRBV19	TRBD1	CASSGTGGIGELFF	TGTGCCAGTAGTGGGACAGGGGGTATCGGGGAGCTGTTTTTT
.	TRBJ1-4	TRBV2	TRBD1	CASRLTGSLGEKLFF	TGTGCCAGCAGATTGACAGGGAGTTTGGGCGAAAAACTGTTTTTT
.	TRBJ2-2	TRBV12-3/TRBV12-4	.	CASSWGDGELFF	TGTGCCAGCAGTTGGGGGGACGGGGAGCTGTTTTTT
.	TRBJ2-5	TRBV6-5	TRBD2	CASSLLAGGPGETQYF	TGTGCCAGCAGTTTACTAGCGGGGGGGCCTGGAGAGACCCAGTACTTC
.	TRBJ2-5	TRBV28	.	CASRTTQETQYF	TGTGCCAGCAGGACTACCCAAGAGACCCAGTACTTC
once	TRBJ1-2	TRBV14	TRBD1	CASSPRTQGADGYTF	TGTGCCAGCAGCCCGAGGACCCAGGGGGCGGATGGCTACACCTTC
.	TRBJ2-7	TRBV7-3	.	CASSLGRSGEGEQYF	TGTGCCAGCAGCTTAGGGAGGTCGGGGGAAGGGGAGCAGTACTTC
.	TRBJ1-4	TRBV4-1	TRBD1	CASSRTGGNEKLFF	TGCGCCAGCAGCCGGACAGGGGGAAATGAAAAACTGTTTTTT
.	TRBJ1-5	TRBV19	.	CASSDRAGGNQPQHF	TGTGCCAGTAGTGACCGGGCAGGGGGCAATCAGCCCCAGCATTTT
.	TRBJ1-1	TRBV7-9	.	CASSFPAGRGRNMNTEAFF	TGTGCCAGCAGCTTCCCCGCGGGGAGGGGCAGAAACATGAACACTGAAGCTTTCTTT
.	TRBJ1-1	TRBV7-7	.	CASSLRRGGEAFF	TGTGCTAGCAGCTTACGTAGAGGCGGTGAAGCTTTCTTT
.	TRBJ2-5	TRBV19	TRBD2	CASSTRGGKETQYF	TGTGCCAGTAGTACTCGGGGGGGTAAAGAGACCCAGTACTTC
.	TRBJ2-7	TRBV28	TRBD2	CASSLLRGGIYEQYF	TGTGCCAGCAGTTTGTTGCGGGGGGGTATCTACGAGCAGTACTTC
.	TRBJ1-1	TRBV6-5	.	CASSFQTGSTEAFF	TGTGCCAGCAGTTTCCAAACAGGGAGCACTGAAGCTTTCTTT
.	TRBJ2-1	TRBV19	TRBD1	CASSRDRGSYNEQFF	TGTGCCAGTAGTAGAGACAGGGGTTCGTACAATGAGCAGTTCTTC
once	TRBJ2-7	TRBV10-3	.	CAIIRRQRLYEQYF	TGTGCCATCATCAGGAGACAGAGGCTCTACGAGCAGTACTTC
.	TRBJ1-3	TRBV7-9	TRBD1	CASSYGTGLAGNTIYF	TGTGCCAGCAGCTATGGGACAGGTTTAGCTGGAAACACCATATATTTT
.	TRBJ2-7	TRBV2	TRBD2	CASRVTSGAYEQYF	TGTGCCAGCAGAGTGACTAGCGGTGCCTACGAGCAGTACTTC
once	TRBJ2-2	TRBV27	TRBD1	CASSSTTDRGPTGELFF	TGTGCCAGCAGCTCGACAACGGACAGGGGGCCCACCGGGGAGCTGTTTTTT
.	TRBJ2-7	TRBV3-1/TRBV3-2	TRBD1	CASSQDPGGTSYEQYF	TGTGCCAGCAGCCAAGATCCAGGGGGAACCTCCTACGAGCAGTACTTC
.	TRBJ2-1	TRBV2	TRBD2	CASSSLAGGTNEQFF	TGTGCCAGCAGTTCACTAGCGGGGGGGACCAATGAGCAGTTCTTC
.	TRBJ1-1	TRBV21-1	.	CASSKLTGVLCSQAFF	TGTGCCAGCAGCAAACTGACAGGGGTTCTTTGTAGTCAAGCTTTCTTT
.	TRBJ2-7	TRBV18	.	CASSPPGTAGEQYF	TGTGCCAGCTCACCACCCGGGACAGCGGGCGAGCAGTACTTC
few	TRBJ1-3	TRBV4-1	.	CASSPGRGRDSGNTIYF	TGCGCCAGCAGCCCTGGTCGAGGCCGGGACTCTGGAAACACCATATATTTT
.	TRBJ2-1	TRBV3-1/TRBV3-2	.	CASSTGYNEQFF	TGTGCCAGCAGTACGGGGTACAATGAGCAGTTCTTC
.	TRBJ2-7	TRBV9	TRBD1	CASSGQEYEQYF	TGTGCCAGCAGTGGACAGGAATACGAGCAGTACTTC
.	TRBJ1-2	TRBV27	.	CASSRGPLVGYTF	TGTGCCAGCAGTAGAGGTCCGTTAGTTGGCTACACCTTC
.	TRBJ1-1	TRBV18	.	CASSPNAGTPNTEAFF	TGTGCCAGCTCACCTAATGCCGGGACACCGAACACTGAAGCTTTCTTT
.	TRBJ2-5	TRBV6-5	.	CATRGQPGETQYF	TGTGCCACGCGAGGCCAACCCGGGGAGACCCAGTACTTC
.	TRBJ2-3	TRBV24-1	.	CATGRGITDTQYF	TGTGCCACCGGCCGGGGAATCACAGATACGCAGTATTTT
.	TRBJ2-1	TRBV2	TRBD1	CASNLQGGKYNEQFF	TGTGCCAGCAACCTACAGGGGGGCAAATACAATGAGCAGTTCTTC
.	TRBJ2-7	TRBV3-1/TRBV3-2	TRBD1	CASSQGDSSFSEQYF	TGTGCCAGCAGCCAAGGGGACAGTTCATTCTCCGAGCAGTACTTC
.	TRBJ2-7	TRBV10-3	.	CAISESPSAGGEQYF	TGTGCCATCAGTGAGTCGCCCTCTGCAGGAGGTGAGCAGTACTTC
.	TRBJ2-1	TRBV6-1	.	CASSEAWGGLDNEQFF	TGTGCCAGCAGTGAAGCTTGGGGGGGCCTAGACAATGAGCAGTTCTTC
.	TRBJ1-5	TRBV7-9	.	CASSLPGNQPQHF	TGTGCCAGCAGCTTACCGGGGAATCAGCCCCAGCATTTT
.	TRBJ2-3	TRBV2	.	CASSEVGGGPDTQYF	TGTGCCAGCAGTGAGGTGGGCGGAGGACCCGATACGCAGTATTTT
once	TRBJ1-2	TRBV7-9	.	CASSPSGPGALDGYTF	TGTGCCAGCAGCCCAAGTGGTCCAGGGGCCTTGGATGGCTACACCTTC
.	TRBJ2-7	TRBV13	.	CASSQRHYEQYF	TGTGCCAGCAGCCAAAGACACTACGAGCAGTACTTC
.	TRBJ2-3	TRBV12-3/TRBV12-4	.	CASRRDDTDTQYF	TGTGCCAGCAGGCGGGACGATACAGATACGCAGTATTTT
.	TRBJ2-2	TRBV20-1	.	CSASRGTVTGELFF	TGCAGTGCTAGTCGGGGTACCGTCACCGGGGAGCTGTTTTTT
.	TRBJ2-7	TRBV7-2	.	CASSLSVRGFYEQYF	TGTGCCAGCAGCTTATCCGTTAGGGGGTTCTACGAGCAGTACTTC
.	TRBJ1-1	TRBV27	.	CASRGGVLNTEAFF	TGTGCCAGCAGGGGAGGGGTACTGAACACTGAAGCTTTCTTT
.	TRBJ1-6	TRBV6-5	TRBD1	CASSYSGTANSPLHF	TGTGCCAGCAGTTACTCCGGGACAGCTAATTCACCCCTCCACTTT
.	TRBJ2-7	TRBV5-5	.	CASSPGGPGWEQYF	TGTGCCAGCAGTCCCGGGGGACCCGGCTGGGAGCAGTACTTC
.	TRBJ2-1	TRBV19	.	CASSDLARAHKFF	TGTGCCAGTAGTGATCTAGCGCGCGCCCATAAGTTCTTC
.	TRBJ1-1	TRBV11-2	TRBD1	CASSSGGPFDMNTEAFF	TGTGCCAGCAGCTCAGGGGGACCCTTCGATATGAACACTGAAGCTTTCTTT
.	TRBJ2-5	TRBV3-1/TRBV3-2	.	CASSQIRTRRETQYF	TGTGCCAGCAGCCAAATCCGAACTAGAAGGGAGACCCAGTACTTC
.	TRBJ2-2	TRBV7-9	TRBD1	CASSRTGAGELFF	TGTGCCAGCAGCCGTACAGGGGCCGGGGAGCTGTTTTTT
.	TRBJ2-2	TRBV11-2	TRBD1	CASSSWTGENTGELFF	TGTGCCAGCAGCTCCTGGACAGGGGAGAACACCGGGGAGCTGTTTTTT
.	TRBJ2-2	TRBV12-3/TRBV12-4	.	CASSPFVGELFF	TGTGCCAGCAGCCCTTTCGTTGGGGAGCTGTTTTTT
.	TRBJ2-2	TRBV5-4	.	CASSNSKNTGELFF	TGTGCCAGCAGCAATTCTAAGAACACCGGGGAGCTGTTTTTT
.	TRBJ2-3	TRBV11-2	.	CASSFGGLDTQYF	TGTGCCAGCAGCTTTGGAGGATTAGATACGCAGTATTTT